The 28 T cell receptor beta chains given below trace back to one sample, sequenced in a study of blood T cells in healthy people across ages. Primed by a sample-barcoded 5' primer and a J-beta primer mix, a second PCR proceeded for 7 to 11 cycles. From the 5' RACE reads, TCRdb called clonotypes with MiXCR, one entry per CDR3 protein. This sample has nearly 800,000 distinct CDR3 sequences, with just under 25% found just once. The sample was also linked to a second study, of T cells of mothers and their children.

Material: blood. Receptors were obtained from a boy aged 5-17 years in good health.

V usage is TRBV7-3 and J usage is TRBJ2-4; TRBD2 matches 8 bases. V gave up 5 bases and J gave up 6 bases; unmatched junction bases: 6. This CDR3 spans 14 amino acids. Germline CDR1 SGHTA, CDR2 FQGTGA. CDR3 bases: TGTGCCAGCAGCGTCGGGACTAGTGGAAACATTCAGTACTTC. It encodes CASSVGTSGNIQYF. Filled out from reference TRBV7-3 and TRBJ2-4, the complete variable domain reads GAGVSQTPSNKVTEKGKYVELRCDPISGHTALYWYRQSLGQGPEFLIYFQGTGAADDSGLPNDRFFAVRPEGSVSTLKIQRTERGDSAVYLCASSVGTSGNIQYFGAGTRLSVL.

This clonotype showed up just a few times. V usage is TRBV4-1 and J usage is TRBJ2-7, with D possibly being TRBD2 (5 bases). The CDR3 spans 15 residues. Germline V CDR1 and CDR2: MGHRA, YSYEKL. V was pared by 1 base and J by 0 bases, with 10 bases between. CDR3 protein: CASSQVARDSYEQYF. As DNA, the CDR3 is TGCGCCAGCAGCCAAGTTGCCCGGGACTCCTACGAGCAGTACTTC.

In this sample, this clonotype turned up a few times. The chain uses TRBV20-1 and TRBJ1-2; the D gene is possibly TRBD1 (5 bases). In germline, CDR1 is DFQATT, CDR2 SNEGSKA (reference sequence). The CDR3 consists of 14 residues. V lost 0 bases, J lost 6 bases, and 14 bases lay in between. The CDR3 nucleotides are TGCAGTGCTAGAGATCAGGCCAGGGCCAATGGCTACACCTTC. This translates into CSARDQARANGYTF.

This clonotype was seen more than once but under ten times. The chain links TRBV28 to TRBJ1-4; 9 bases match TRBD1. This CDR3 comprises 15 residues. Germline-derived CDR1 and CDR2 are MDHEN and SYDVKM. Trimming removed 5 bases from V and 8 bases from J; junction bases left unmatched: 9. The CDR3 nucleotides read TGTGCCAGCAGTGCTCCGGGACAGGGTGAGGAAAAACTGTTTTTT. Protein: CASSAPGQGEEKLFF.

There are a few counts of this clonotype. The chain is built from TRBV3-1 and TRBJ2-5; TRBD2 matches at 9 bases. Trimming took 1 base from V and 5 from J; bases not matched to a gene: 8. The length of the CDR3 is 16 residues. CDR1 LGHDT and CDR2 YNNKEL come from the germline V gene (reference sequence). CDR3 loop: CASSQVRGGAWETQYF. The CDR3 DNA reads as TGTGCCAGCAGCCAAGTGCGGGGGGGCGCATGGGAGACCCAGTACTTC.

This clonotype has more than one count but fewer than ten. The J gene is TRBJ2-7, the V gene TRBV2, with TRBD2 identical over 7 bases. The CDR3 runs 14 residues. From germline, CDR1 is SNHLY and CDR2 FYNNEI. J lost 2 bases, V lost 10 bases, and 11 bases had no gene match. The CDR3 DNA sequence: TGTGCCACCCGAGCGGGACTACCACCCTACGAGCAGTACTTC. It specifies CATRAGLPPYEQYF.

This clonotype was seen a handful of times. The rearrangement links TRBV5-1 to TRBJ1-2; D perhaps matches TRBD1 (6 bases). This CDR3 is built from 13 residues. Trimming took 0 bases from V and 6 from J, leaving 9 bases between them. Germline V lookup: CDR1 SGHRS, CDR2 YFSETQ. The CDR3 DNA reads as TGCGCCAGCAGCTTGGATTCAGGGGATGGCTACACCTTC. Protein product: CASSLDSGDGYTF.

This clonotype was counted at least ten times. V usage is TRBV5-1 and J usage is TRBJ1-2; TRBD1 is a possible D gene (6 bases). Per the germline V gene, CDR1 is SGHRS and CDR2 is YFSETQ. Trimming shortened V by 3 bases and J by 4 bases, and 10 bases separated the two germline ends. The CDR3 consists of 13 residues. The CDR3 region is CASSWPDSYGYTF. In nucleotides, the CDR3 is TGCGCCAGCAGCTGGCCGGACAGCTATGGCTACACCTTC. Full variable domain (remainder filled in from reference TRBV5-1 and TRBJ1-2): KAGVTQTPRYLIKTRGQQVTLSCSPISGHRSVSWYQQTPGQGLQFLFEYFSETQRNKGNFPGRFSGRQFSNSRSEMNVSTLELGDSALYLCASSWPDSYGYTFGSGTRLTVV.

V is TRBV3-1 and J is TRBJ2-5; TRBD2 might be the D (5 bases). The V and J ends lost 0 bases and 5 bases respectively, with 13 bases between them. Germline lookup yields CDR1 LGHDT and CDR2 YNNKEL (reference sequence). The CDR3 spans 15 residues. CDR3 loop: CASSQDGTRVETQYF. In DNA, the CDR3 is TGTGCCAGCAGCCAAGATGGAACTAGGGTCGAGACCCAGTACTTC.

J is TRBJ2-7 and V is TRBV20-1; D not resolved. The CDR3 is made up of 14 amino acids. V was trimmed by 1 base and J by 4 bases, leaving 14 bases between them. From germline, CDR1 is DFQATT and CDR2 SNEGSKA (reference sequence). In nucleotides, the CDR3 is TGCAGTGCTAGAGGTCCGCTAGTTCCTTACGAGCAGTACTTC. It yields the protein CSARGPLVPYEQYF.

J is TRBJ2-7 and V is TRBV27; no clear D. The CDR3 is made up of 14 amino acids. With 10 bases removed from V and 3 bases from J, the gap between germline ends came to 19 bases. CDR1 MNHEY and CDR2 SMNVEV come from the germline V gene (reference sequence). Here the CDR3 DNA reads TGTGCCACCAAAATGGCCCGGACCCACTACGAGCAGTACTTC. Amino acid sequence: CATKMARTHYEQYF.

The chain links TRBV7-9 to TRBJ1-2, with D possibly being TRBD1 (6 bases). CDR1 is SEHNR, CDR2 FQNEAQ, per germline (reference sequence). The germline V and J ends were trimmed by 4 bases and 8 bases, with 14 bases remaining between them. The CDR3 totals 13 residues. CDR3 sequence reads: CASSWRTDGGYTF. In DNA, the CDR3 is TGTGCCAGCAGCTGGCGGACAGATGGGGGCTACACCTTC.

This chain links TRBV7-9 with TRBJ2-7, with D unclear. The CDR3 is 16 amino acids. V was clipped by 2 bases and J by 6 bases, with 20 bases between them. The germline CDR1 and CDR2 sequences are SEHNR and FQNEAQ (reference sequence). CDR3 sequence: CASSLPLPTKPSEQYF. CDR3 in DNA: TGTGCCAGCAGCTTACCCCTACCAACAAAACCCAGCGAGCAGTACTTC.

This chain links TRBV7-7 with TRBJ1-1; D might be TRBD1 (6 bases). Germline lookup yields CDR1 SSHAT and CDR2 FNYEAQ (reference sequence). This CDR3 is 15 amino acids long. This chain's CDR3 is CASPGGGRWSTEAFF. CDR3 DNA sequence: TGTGCTAGCCCTGGGGGGGGCAGGTGGAGCACTGAAGCTTTCTTT.

The J gene is TRBJ2-3, the V gene TRBV27; no definite D call. Germline V gives CDR1 MNHEY, CDR2 SMNVEV (reference sequence). Between the trimmed V and J ends, which lost 3 bases and 0 bases, there was a span of 13 bases. This CDR3 comprises 16 residues. The CDR3 is CASSFSWSTSTDTQYF. The CDR3 nucleotides read TGTGCCAGCAGTTTCTCATGGTCGACTAGCACAGATACGCAGTATTTT.

This clonotype was detected only a few times. The chain uses TRBV12-3 or TRBV12-4 and TRBJ2-7; 9 bases fit TRBD2. V trimming: 7 bases; J trimming: 0 bases; junction bases outside the gene matches: 10. There are 16 residues in the CDR3. CDR3 sequence: CASNLPPSGASYEQYF. In nucleotides, the CDR3 is TGTGCCAGCAACCTACCACCTAGCGGGGCCTCCTACGAGCAGTACTTC.

The V gene is TRBV20-1, the J gene TRBJ2-7, with TRBD1 matching 9 bases. Losses at the gene ends were 2 bases for V and 2 bases for J; bases not matched to a gene: 10. Per the germline V gene, CDR1 is DFQATT and CDR2 is SNEGSKA (reference sequence). CDR3 length equals 16 residues. CDR3 amino acids: CSARKGRGQGTYEQYF. The CDR3 DNA sequence: TGCAGTGCTAGAAAGGGACGTGGACAGGGGACCTACGAGCAGTACTTC.

This rearrangement joins TRBV29-1 to TRBJ1-2; a possible D gene is TRBD1 (6 bases). This CDR3 has 14 residues. Per the germline V gene, CDR1 is SQVTM and CDR2 is ANQGSEA. Trimming took 2 bases from V and 0 from J, leaving 10 bases between them. DNA of the CDR3: TGCAGCGTTGAAAAACAGGGAGCTAACTATGGCTACACCTTC. Translated, it gives CSVEKQGANYGYTF.

The rearrangement uses TRBV28 and TRBJ2-5; 11 bases align to TRBD2. The CDR3 contains 17 residues. Germline lookup yields CDR1 MDHEN and CDR2 SYDVKM. With V trimmed by 5 bases and J by 5 bases, 13 bases remained unmatched. The CDR3 DNA sequence: TGTGCCAGCAGTCCGGGACTAGCGGAACCAAGGAAGGAGACCCAGTACTTC. This translates into CASSPGLAEPRKETQYF. Combining the CDR3 with reference TRBV28 and TRBJ2-5 gives the whole variable domain DVKVTQSSRYLVKRTGEKVFLECVQDMDHENMFWYRQDPGLGLRLIYFSYDVKMKEKGDIPEGYSVSREKKERFSLILESASTNQTSMYLCASSPGLAEPRKETQYFGPGTRLLVL.

V gene TRBV28 combines with J gene TRBJ1-5; TRBD1 matches at 10 bases. Germline loops: CDR1 MDHEN, CDR2 SYDVKM. V lost 4 bases to trimming and J lost 6 bases; unmatched junction nucleotides: 6. This CDR3 has 15 amino acids. CDR3 amino acids: CASSWDRGIGQPQHF. CDR3 in DNA: TGTGCCAGCAGTTGGGACAGGGGAATAGGTCAGCCCCAGCATTTT. Variable domain in full (rest from reference TRBV28 and TRBJ1-5): DVKVTQSSRYLVKRTGEKVFLECVQDMDHENMFWYRQDPGLGLRLIYFSYDVKMKEKGDIPEGYSVSREKKERFSLILESASTNQTSMYLCASSWDRGIGQPQHFGDGTRLSIL.

The chain joins TRBV15 to TRBJ2-7; a weak D match, TRBD2 (5 bases). This CDR3 has 14 amino acids. CDR1 is LNHNV and CDR2 is YYDKDF in the germline V gene (reference sequence). With 1 base removed from V and 4 bases from J, the gap between germline ends came to 11 bases. The CDR3 DNA reads TGTGCCACCAGCAGAGTAAGGACGGGATACGAGCAGTACTTC. It translates to CATSRVRTGYEQYF. Drawing the rest from reference TRBV15 and TRBJ2-7, the complete variable domain is DAMVIQNPRYQVTQFGKPVTLSCSQTLNHNVMYWYQQKSSQAPKLLFHYYDKDFNNEADTPDNFQSRRPNTSFCFLDIRSPGLGDTAMYLCATSRVRTGYEQYFGPGTRLTVT.

This clonotype has just a few counts. One junction end disagrees with the germline gene, perhaps due to a read error. The chain joins TRBV29-1 to TRBJ2-5; the D gene is possibly TRBD2 (5 bases). Germline CDR1 and CDR2: SQVTM and ANQGSEA. This CDR3 has 8 amino acids. CDR3 bases: TGCAGCGTGGAGGAAGGGTTCTTC. Protein sequence: CSVEEGFF.

This clonotype was recorded a few times. This chain uses TRBV11-2 with TRBJ1-1, with D possibly matching TRBD1 (6 bases). Deletions cut 5 bases from V and 13 bases from J, with 17 bases between. This CDR3 comprises 12 residues. CDR1 is SGHAT and CDR2 is FQNNGV in the germline V gene. DNA of the CDR3: TGTGCCAGCAGCCCCTGGACAGTCGCGGGTTTCTTT. Translating it yields CASSPWTVAGFF.

This clonotype was found a few times. V is TRBV5-8 and J is TRBJ1-1; D not resolved. V lost 0 bases and J 1 base, leaving 10 bases between the germline ends. CDR1 and CDR2 (germline): SGHTS, YDEGEE. The CDR3 loop spans 15 amino acids. This CDR3 is CASSLGTRQNTEAFF. CDR3 in DNA: TGTGCCAGCAGCTTGGGAACCCGGCAGAACACTGAAGCTTTCTTT.

The table lists this clonotype with many counts. In DNA, the CDR3 is TGTGCCAGCTCACCGGGGCAAATAGGGACCTACGAGCAGTACTTC. This sequence encodes CASSPGQIGTYEQYF. V usage is TRBV18 and J usage is TRBJ2-7; maybe TRBD1 (5 bases). The CDR3 loop spans 15 amino acids. The germline CDR1 and CDR2 sequences are KGHSH and LQKENI. V was cut by 3 bases and J by 2 bases, with 14 bases left in between.

The chain employs TRBV15 and TRBJ1-2; tentatively, D is TRBD1 (6 bases). Germline loops: CDR1 LNHNV, CDR2 YYDKDF (reference sequence). This CDR3 has 15 residues. Deletions cut 3 bases from V and 7 bases from J, with 18 bases between. CDR3 loop: CATSRDLLGAVGYTF. For the CDR3, the DNA is TGTGCCACCAGCAGGGACCTCTTGGGGGCAGTTGGCTACACCTTC.

A few counts support this clonotype. The chain links TRBV20-1 to TRBJ1-1, with D unresolved. Deletions cut 0 bases from V and 0 bases from J, with 11 bases between. This CDR3 is 15 amino acids long. CDR1 and CDR2 from the germline V gene are DFQATT and SNEGSKA (reference sequence). CDR3 in amino acids: CSARETRLMNTEAFF. The CDR3 nucleotides are TGCAGTGCTAGAGAGACCAGACTCATGAACACTGAAGCTTTCTTT.

This clonotype was detected a few times. The chain uses TRBV10-3 and TRBJ2-1; perhaps TRBD2 as D (6 bases). The CDR3 loop spans 13 amino acids. CDR1 is ENHRY, CDR2 SYGVKD, per germline. V lost 9 bases and J 7 bases, leaving 16 bases between the germline ends. Here the CDR3 DNA reads TGTGCCATTGGGACTTCGACCCTAAATGAGCAGTTCTTC. As protein: CAIGTSTLNEQFF.